The 14 T cell receptor beta chains reported below all come from one sample, sequenced in a study of shared clonotypes between healthy human individuals. The assay was immunoSEQ multiplex PCR, and TCRdb's table has in-frame clones only and misses some. The table lists some 2.4 million clones, more than 85% of them singletons. The sample taken for sequencing was naive CD4+ T cells from PBMCs. Subset meaning: CD45RA+ positively selected. The source of these receptors is a man aged 18 to 29 in good health. Some clones in this sample may be carry-over from other donors' samples.

Remarks on this clone: A read error may be the cause here, since a much bigger clone is one base away. In the same sample, other DNA sequences code for this CDR3. The rearrangement uses TRBV6-1 and TRBJ2-5; D is unclear. This CDR3 has 11 amino acids. The germline V and J ends were trimmed by 4 bases and 3 bases, with 3 bases remaining between them. Per the germline V gene, CDR1 is MNHNS and CDR2 is SASEGT. This CDR3 reads CASSVEETQYF. CDR3 nucleotides: TGTGCCAGCAGTGTGGAAGAGACCCAGTACTTC.

The CDR3 nucleotides read TGTGCCAGCAGTTCTACACTTACCTACGAGCAGTACTTC. It encodes CASSSTLTYEQYF. The rearrangement links TRBV27 to TRBJ2-7, with unresolved D. Germline V lookup: CDR1 MNHEY, CDR2 SMNVEV (reference sequence). The length of the CDR3 is 13 residues. Trimming pared 4 bases from V and 2 bases from J, leaving 9 bases between.

The genes are TRBV28 and TRBJ2-3; 8 positions match TRBD2. J gave up 0 bases and V 5 bases, and 16 bases lay outside the gene matches. Germline V gene lookup returns CDR1 MDHEN and CDR2 SYDVKM. The CDR3 sequence is 19 residues long. Here the CDR3 DNA reads TGTGCCAGCAGTAGCGGGGGCCGTACACTAGCGCCCAGCACAGATACGCAGTATTTT. Protein: CASSSGGRTLAPSTDTQYF.

V and J are TRBV7-3 and TRBJ2-3; D perhaps matches TRBD1 (5 bases). This CDR3 is built from 13 residues. V lost 5 bases and J lost 4, with 10 bases in between. Germline V gene data show CDR1 as SGHTA and CDR2 as FQGTGA. CDR3 protein: CASSIQVADTQYF. In nucleotides, the CDR3 is TGTGCCAGCAGCATACAGGTGGCAGATACGCAGTATTTT.

The V call is TRBV5-1, the J call TRBJ2-7; D is perhaps TRBD1 (5 bases). CDR3 length: 13 residues. CDR1 is SGHRS, CDR2 YFSETQ, per germline. V lost 5 bases to trimming and J lost 2 bases, with 11 bases between them. The DNA for the CDR3 is TGCGCCAGCAGAGTAGGGGTCACCTACGAGCAGTACTTC. Protein sequence: CASRVGVTYEQYF.

Note on this clone: Additional DNA sequences in this sample encode the identical CDR3. This chain joins TRBV9 and TRBJ2-1; maybe TRBD1 (5 bases). This CDR3 has 15 amino acids. Trimming removed 0 bases from V and 0 bases from J, with 7 bases in between. In germline, CDR1 is SGDLS, CDR2 YYNGEE. Here the CDR3 reads CASSVAGPSYNEQFF. As DNA, the CDR3 is TGTGCCAGCAGCGTAGCAGGGCCCTCCTACAATGAGCAGTTCTTC.

This clone was found once. The chain has TRBV10-3 and TRBJ2-2; 11 nucleotides match TRBD1. CDR3 length equals 17 residues. From germline, CDR1 is ENHRY and CDR2 SYGVKD. Trimming cost V 2 bases and J 3 bases; bases outside gene matches: 5. The CDR3 reads CAISEPRGQGDTGELFF. CDR3 sequence (DNA): TGTGCCATCAGTGAGCCGCGGGGACAGGGGGACACCGGGGAGCTGTTTTTT.

V is TRBV5-1 and J is TRBJ1-5; 7 bases are a match to TRBD1. Losses at the gene ends were 4 bases for V and 9 bases for J; bases not matched to a gene: 10. Per the germline V gene, CDR1 is SGHRS and CDR2 is YFSETQ. The CDR3 length is 14 residues. The CDR3 sequence is CASSPRTGQGPQHF. The CDR3 coding sequence is TGCGCCAGCAGCCCACGGACAGGTCAAGGGCCCCAGCATTTT.

The V and J genes are TRBV30 and TRBJ1-2; 8 bases align to TRBD1. This CDR3 contains 13 residues. The trim removed 4 bases at V and 7 bases at J, leaving 8 bases unmatched. Per germline, CDR1 GTSNPN and CDR2 SVGIG (reference sequence). CDR3 DNA: TGTGCCTGGAACCCAGGGGGCTCAGGTGGCTACACCTTC. Residues: CAWNPGGSGGYTF. The complete variable domain, with remaining parts taken from reference TRBV30 and TRBJ1-2, reads SQTIHQWPATLVQPVGSPLSLECTVEGTSNPNLYWYRQAAGRGLQLLFYSVGIGQISSEVPQNLSASRPQDRQFILSSKKLLLSDSGFYLCAWNPGGSGGYTFGSGTRLTVV.

The chain combines TRBV27 with TRBJ1-1; TRBD1 agrees at 7 bases. This CDR3 is built from 16 residues. CDR1 and CDR2 (germline): MNHEY, SMNVEV (reference sequence). V lost 6 bases and J lost 0; bases outside the gene matches: 10. The CDR3: CASSIDRAPLNTEAFF. CDR3 sequence (DNA): TGTGCCAGCAGCATAGACAGGGCGCCCCTGAACACTGAAGCTTTCTTT.

The J gene is TRBJ2-5, the V gene TRBV4-1; the D gene is possibly TRBD1 (8 bases). With 5 bases removed from V and 5 bases from J, the gap between germline ends came to 18 bases. The CDR3 spans 15 residues. CDR1 MGHRA and CDR2 YSYEKL come from the germline V gene. CDR3 in DNA: TGCGCCAGCAGCACACACAGGGGGGGAGACGAGACCCAGTACTTC. Residues: CASSTHRGGDETQYF.

The J gene is TRBJ2-4, the V gene TRBV11-3; 12 positions agree with TRBD2. CDR3 length: 19 residues. V was pared by 4 bases and J by 4 bases, with 14 bases of the junction left unmatched. From germline, CDR1 is SGHNT and CDR2 YENEEA. CDR3 in amino acids: CASSSRPNLAGGFKNIQYF. The CDR3 DNA is TGTGCCAGCAGCTCCCGCCCTAATCTAGCGGGAGGGTTTAAAAACATTCAGTACTTC.

The chain couples TRBV7-9 to TRBJ2-2, with D perhaps given as TRBD1 or TRBD2 (5 bases each). The CDR3 is 14 residues long. Germline assignment: CDR1 SEHNR and CDR2 FQNEAQ (reference sequence). V lost 5 bases to trimming and J lost 7 bases, with 14 bases between them. The CDR3 sequence: CASSPWGSGGELFF. The CDR3 coding sequence is TGTGCCAGCAGCCCATGGGGGTCTGGCGGGGAGCTGTTTTTT.

J is TRBJ2-7 and V is TRBV28; 11 bases are a match to TRBD2. The CDR3 contains 15 residues. V lost 7 bases and J lost 4; bases outside the gene matches: 9. The V gene's germline CDR1 is MDHEN and CDR2 SYDVKM. As DNA, the CDR3 is TGTGCCAGCACCTCGGGTAGCGGGGGGGGTTACGAGCAGTACTTC. Protein sequence: CASTSGSGGGYEQYF.